This T cell receptor beta chain was identified in a study of T-cell reconstitution after alpha-beta-depleted transplantation in children. Points on this clonotype: Its antigen remains unknown.

Whole-study results and caveats: Several hundred expanded graft clones reportedly were the source of alpha-beta T cells about two months after transplant.

As it was prepared, the TCRbeta library received unique molecular identifiers. One entry per CDR3 protein, called by TCRdb with MiXCR from the PCR reads. This table holds about 640,000 distinct CDR3 sequences, around 13% found once. Germline V gene sequence: CDR1 MNHNS, CDR2 SASEGT. The CDR3 consists of 14 residues. The V segment lost 7 bases and the J segment 6 bases; nucleotides outside the gene matches: 10. This sequence was found in a male patient younger than 18 who had a stem cell transplant for acute myeloid leukemia, so the T cells may come from the graft donor. Sample: PBMCs, mostly from graft donor cells, taken 360 days after TCRalphabeta/CD19-depleted stem cell transplant. The chain recombines TRBV6-1 with TRBJ2-7; 9 positions agree with TRBD2. The CDR3 protein is CASIRREGSSEQYF. CDR3 DNA: TGTGCCAGCATCCGGCGGGAGGGGTCGAGCGAGCAGTACTTC.